The source of this T cell receptor (beta chain) is a study of CD8+ T cells in alopecia areata. Notes on the study in general: Normal scalp had lower clonality than lesional scalp, with alopecia totalis/universalis lesions showing this most strongly.

Remarks on this clone: The antigen is not known.

The V and J ends lost 7 bases and 1 base respectively, with 10 bases between them. Germline V gene data show CDR1 as MNHEY and CDR2 as SVGAGI. CDR3 length equals 13 residues. After isolation, RNA underwent reverse transcription to generate cDNA as the sequencing template. Using immunoSEQ multiplex PCR, the repertoire was profiled, and TCRdb retains in-frame clones only, with some absent. The data hold a few hundred thousand clones, with 67% observed a single time. This material consisted of CD4+ T cells sorted from blood, taken at week 0. This TCR derives from a human donor with alopecia areata. V is TRBV6-5 and J is TRBJ1-1, with D perhaps matching TRBD1 (6 bases). This CDR3 reads CASTWTANTEAFF. The CDR3 bases are TGTGCCAGCACGTGGACAGCGAACACTGAAGCTTTCTTT.